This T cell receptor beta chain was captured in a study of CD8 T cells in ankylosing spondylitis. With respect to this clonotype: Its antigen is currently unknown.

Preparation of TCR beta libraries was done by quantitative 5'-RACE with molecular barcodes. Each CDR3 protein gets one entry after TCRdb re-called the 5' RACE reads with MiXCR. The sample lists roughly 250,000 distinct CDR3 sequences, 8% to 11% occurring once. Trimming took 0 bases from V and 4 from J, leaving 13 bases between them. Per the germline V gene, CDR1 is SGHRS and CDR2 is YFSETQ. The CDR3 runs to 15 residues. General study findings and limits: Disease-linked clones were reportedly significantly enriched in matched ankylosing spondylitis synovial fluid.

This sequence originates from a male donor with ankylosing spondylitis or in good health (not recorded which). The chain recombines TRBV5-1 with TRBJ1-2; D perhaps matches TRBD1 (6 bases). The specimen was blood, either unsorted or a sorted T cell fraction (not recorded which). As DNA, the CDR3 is TGCGCCAGCAGCTTGGAGGGGGAGACCGGCTATGGCTACACCTTC. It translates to CASSLEGETGYGYTF.